This T cell receptor beta chain was profiled in a study of cytomegalovirus exposure and HLA in healthy donors. Study-level points and caveats: Among immune exposure information, only CMV serostatus was available.

In the PCR, 60 Vbeta and 13 Jbeta primers were used. Profiled with immunoSEQ multiplex PCR; TCRdb holds only in-frame clones, not every one. This sample carries about 60,000 clones, with 2.1% going to the ten biggest clones. A remark on this clone: Its antigen is undetermined.

Germline V gene data show CDR1 as SGHAT and CDR2 as FQDESV (reference sequence). The length of the CDR3 is 14 residues. V dropped 7 bases and J dropped 2 bases, with 15 bases sitting between them. The sample was PBMCs. The receptor's source is a woman in her late teens or twenties in good health and CMV-seronegative. The chain couples TRBV11-1 to TRBJ2-7; perhaps TRBD2 as D (6 bases). The CDR3: CASTQEGHAYEQYF. CDR3 bases: TGTGCCAGCACCCAGGAGGGTCACGCCTACGAGCAGTACTTC.